A selection of T cell receptor beta chains follows, all from one sample in a study of cytomegalovirus exposure and HLA in healthy donors. TCRdb's copy holds only in-frame clones and misses some; the assay was immunoSEQ multiplex PCR. Of about 98,000 clones listed, about 81% were seen once; the top ten hold roughly 1.5%. Material for sequencing was PBMCs. The origin of the receptors is a man in his forties or fifties in good health and CMV-seronegative. Each CDR3 is given with its conserved first and last residue. A D gene is named only where the DNA matches it firmly. The size entry is marked missing in some rows and otherwise reads once, few, many or a size class.

J gene	V gene	D gene	clone size	CDR3 DNA	CDR3 protein
TRBJ1-6	TRBV5-6	TRBD1	.	TGTGCCAGCAGCTTGGGGACAGGGGGCCGGACACCCCTCCACTTT	CASSLGTGGRTPLHF
TRBJ2-7	TRBV7-9	TRBD1	.	TGTTCCAGCAGCCAAACAACAGGGGGCCGTCACGAGCAGTACTTC	CSSSQTTGGRHEQYF
TRBJ1-2	TRBV6-1	.	.	TGTGCCAGCAGGGGACCGGGACAAAGCTATGGCTACACCTTC	CASRGPGQSYGYTF
TRBJ2-7	TRBV6-5	.	.	TGTGCCAGCCGCAACAGGGACGAGCAGTACTTC	CASRNRDEQYF
TRBJ2-6	TRBV18	TRBD2	.	TGTGCCAGCTCAGGCCTAGGGACTAGCGGGGGCCTCCCTGTCTCTGGGGCCAACGTCCTGACTTTC	CASSGLGTSGGLPVSGANVLTF
TRBJ1-2	TRBV27	TRBD1	few	TGTGCCAGCAGGCCGGACAGGGGGCTCTCTGGCTACACCTTC	CASRPDRGLSGYTF
TRBJ2-7	TRBV7-6	TRBD1	.	TGTGCCAGCAGCTTACAACCCGGGACAGGGAACTACGAGCAGTACTTC	CASSLQPGTGNYEQYF
TRBJ1-5	TRBV5-5	TRBD1	.	TGTGCCAGCAGCTCGAGGGGGCGAGGAAGCAATCAGCCCCAGCATTTT	CASSSRGRGSNQPQHF
TRBJ1-1	TRBV4-2	TRBD1	.	TGTGCCAGCAAGGAGACAGGGAGCACTGAAGCTTTCTTT	CASKETGSTEAFF
TRBJ1-3	TRBV5-4	.	.	TGTGCCAGCAGCTTGGACGGACAGATCTCTGGAAACACCATATATTTT	CASSLDGQISGNTIYF
TRBJ1-3	TRBV19	.	.	TGTGCCAGTATACCAGGCTCTGGAAACACCATATATTTT	CASIPGSGNTIYF
TRBJ2-2	TRBV11-3	.	.	TGTGCCAGCAGTTTAGACGGCGGGGTGAACACCGGGGAGCTGTTTTTT	CASSLDGGVNTGELFF
TRBJ2-1	TRBV5-4	TRBD1	.	TGTGCCAGCAGCTTCTCAGGGGGTCTTTACAATGAGCAGTTCTTC	CASSFSGGLYNEQFF
TRBJ2-2	TRBV18	TRBD1	.	TGTGCCAGCTCACCTATTTCGGGACAGGGGAACACCGGGGAGCTGTTTTTT	CASSPISGQGNTGELFF
TRBJ2-1	TRBV14	TRBD1	few	TGTGCCAGCAGCCAAGATCTGGTAACAAGGGGGCACTACAATGAGCAGTTCTTC	CASSQDLVTRGHYNEQFF
TRBJ1-2	TRBV10-3	.	.	TGTGCCATCATGATCCAGGGGACGCGTGGCTACACCTTC	CAIMIQGTRGYTF
TRBJ1-5	TRBV6-6	.	.	TGTGCCAGCAGGAAAGTGGGGGGGTATCAGCCCCAGCATTTT	CASRKVGGYQPQHF
TRBJ2-2	TRBV7-8	TRBD1	.	TGTGCCAGCAGCTTAGGGGGGCGTCTCTGGGGACAGGGGATCACCGGGGAGCTGTTTTTT	CASSLGGRLWGQGITGELFF
TRBJ1-4	TRBV15	.	.	TGTGCCACCAGCAGAGATTGGGGAGTAGAAAAACTGTTTTTT	CATSRDWGVEKLFF
TRBJ1-2	TRBV5-1	TRBD1	.	TGCGCCAGCAGCCCTATCGGACAGGGAGCTAACTATGGCTACACCTTC	CASSPIGQGANYGYTF
TRBJ2-7	TRBV14	.	.	TGTGCCAGCAGCCTCCAGAGACACTCCTACGAGCAGTACTTC	CASSLQRHSYEQYF
TRBJ2-7	TRBV19	.	once	TGTGCCAGTAGTACCGGGCAGGGATACGAGCAGTACTTC	CASSTGQGYEQYF
TRBJ2-7	TRBV27	TRBD1	.	TGTGCCAGCAGTTTCCCGGGACAGATCTACGAGCAGTACTTC	CASSFPGQIYEQYF
TRBJ1-1	TRBV5-1	.	.	.	CASSLSSVGQGSFF
TRBJ1-3	TRBV4-1	.	.	TGCGCCAGCAGCCAAGATCAGGCCTCTGGAAACACCATATATTTT	CASSQDQASGNTIYF
TRBJ1-3	TRBV5-1	.	once	TGCGCCAGCAGCTTGGCGGGTTATGGAAACACCATATATTTT	CASSLAGYGNTIYF
TRBJ2-1	TRBV6-5	.	.	TGTGCCAGCAGTCCCTACAGAGGGAAAGAGCAGTTCTTC	CASSPYRGKEQFF
TRBJ2-7	TRBV4-2	TRBD1	few	TGTGCCAGCAGCCAGGGACAGGGGGACTACGAGCAGTACTTC	CASSQGQGDYEQYF
TRBJ1-2	TRBV30	TRBD1	.	TGTGCCTGGAGTCCAGAGGGACAGGGGCGAAGCTACACCTTC	CAWSPEGQGRSYTF
TRBJ1-6	TRBV11-2	.	.	TGTGCCAGCAGCCCTCCCGGGGGGGCACCGGGTAATTCACCCCTCCACTTT	CASSPPGGAPGNSPLHF
TRBJ1-5	TRBV19	TRBD1	.	TGTGCCAGTAGAAGACAGGGGCCCAATCAGCCCCAGCATTTT	CASRRQGPNQPQHF
TRBJ1-5	TRBV28	.	.	TGTGCCAGCAGTCTAGGACACAGCAATCAGCCCCAGCATTTT	CASSLGHSNQPQHF
TRBJ1-4	TRBV7-9	.	.	TGTGCCAGCAGCGAAACGCGGCTCCGGAGTGAAAAACTGTTTTTT	CASSETRLRSEKLFF
TRBJ2-1	TRBV13	TRBD2	.	TGTGCCAGCAGCTTACGGGGCGGGGGGGGCTTCAGACGTTCCTACAATGAGCAGTTCTTC	CASSLRGGGGFRRSYNEQFF
TRBJ1-5	TRBV19	.	.	TGTGCCAGTAGTATAGGTGAGGGTGGAAATCAGCCCCAGCATTTT	CASSIGEGGNQPQHF
TRBJ1-5	TRBV18	.	.	TGTGCCAGCTCACATGGGACATCTGACAATCAGCCCCAGCATTTT	CASSHGTSDNQPQHF
TRBJ2-7	TRBV27	.	.	TGTGCCAGCAGGGGACTGGAGACCCGCTACGAGCAGTACTTC	CASRGLETRYEQYF
TRBJ1-4	TRBV5-1	.	.	TGCGCCAGCAGGGTCAGGGGAGCAACTAATGAAAAACTGTTTTTT	CASRVRGATNEKLFF
TRBJ1-5	TRBV6-1	TRBD1	.	TGTGCCAGCAGTCCCGGGGACAGCCATCAGCCCCAGCATTTT	CASSPGDSHQPQHF
TRBJ2-7	TRBV9	.	.	TGTGCCAGCAGCACCGGTGGGGTCGGGGTCTACGAGCAGTACTTC	CASSTGGVGVYEQYF
TRBJ2-1	TRBV5-6	.	.	TGTGCCAGCAGCTTGGGTGGAGGGGACGCCTACAATGAGCAGTTCTTC	CASSLGGGDAYNEQFF
TRBJ1-2	TRBV5-1	TRBD1	.	TGCGCCAGCAGCTTGGATGGACAGGGCTATGGCTACACCTTC	CASSLDGQGYGYTF
TRBJ2-7	TRBV30	TRBD2	.	TGTGCCTGGCAAGCGGGGGGCACCTACGAGCAGTACTTC	CAWQAGGTYEQYF
TRBJ2-5	TRBV2	TRBD2	.	TGTGCCAGCAGTGAGGACGGGGGGGCCTTAGGGACCCAGTACTTC	CASSEDGGALGTQYF
TRBJ2-5	TRBV5-5	TRBD2	once	TGTGCCAGCAGCATTGCGGTAGCGGGAGGACAAGAGACCCAGTACTTC	CASSIAVAGGQETQYF
TRBJ1-2	TRBV30	.	.	TGTGCCTGGAGTTCAGGCAGAAACTATGGCTACACCTTC	CAWSSGRNYGYTF
TRBJ1-4	TRBV9	TRBD1	few	TGTGCCAGCAGCGTGGGACAGACTAATGAAAAACTGTTTTTT	CASSVGQTNEKLFF
TRBJ2-1	TRBV7-3	.	.	TGTGCCAGCAGCTTACATCTAAGCTCCTACAATGAGCAGTTCTTC	CASSLHLSSYNEQFF
TRBJ1-2	TRBV6-1	.	.	TGTGCCAGCCCGGAGGGTCCCTCACCAAATCAGGGCTACACCTTC	CASPEGPSPNQGYTF
TRBJ2-5	TRBV7-2	TRBD1	.	TGTGCCAGCAGCCTGGGACAGTTGAAAGAGACCCAGTACTTC	CASSLGQLKETQYF
TRBJ1-5	TRBV15	TRBD1	.	TGTGCCACCAGCAAAAAGACAGGGGGAGGGCAGCCCCAGCATTTT	CATSKKTGGGQPQHF
TRBJ2-3	TRBV28	.	.	TGTGCCAGCAGTACTAGCACAGATACGCAGTATTTT	CASSTSTDTQYF
TRBJ1-5	TRBV5-1	.	.	TGCGCCAGCAGCTCTGGACAGAGCAATCAGCCCCAGCATTTT	CASSSGQSNQPQHF
TRBJ2-5	TRBV7-2	.	.	TGTGCCAGCAGCCCCAAAGAGACCCAGTACTTC	CASSPKETQYF
TRBJ2-5	TRBV9	TRBD2	.	TGTGCCAGCAGCGACAGACTAGCGGGGGCACAAGAGACCCAGTACTTC	CASSDRLAGAQETQYF